This T cell receptor (beta chain) was identified during a study of T cells in localized non-small cell lung cancer. The method was immunoSEQ multiplex PCR; TCRdb's version includes in-frame clones alone and lacks a portion of them. The sample holds 35,000 to 45,000 clones; roughly 90% are singletons and the top ten take more than 2%. Only one count was recorded for this clone. CDR3 length equals 15 residues. With 0 bases removed from V and 4 bases from J, the gap between germline ends came to 11 bases. Germline CDR1 and CDR2: SGDLS and YYNGEE. The source is a female donor over 55 with stage I squamous cell lung carcinoma. The gene calls are TRBV9 and TRBJ2-1; D unresolved. This material consisted of peripheral blood, taken before any cancer treatment. CDR3 bases: TGTGCCAGCAGCGTAGAAGACTCGGTTTACAATGAGCAGTTCTTC. Translation: CASSVEDSVYNEQFF.